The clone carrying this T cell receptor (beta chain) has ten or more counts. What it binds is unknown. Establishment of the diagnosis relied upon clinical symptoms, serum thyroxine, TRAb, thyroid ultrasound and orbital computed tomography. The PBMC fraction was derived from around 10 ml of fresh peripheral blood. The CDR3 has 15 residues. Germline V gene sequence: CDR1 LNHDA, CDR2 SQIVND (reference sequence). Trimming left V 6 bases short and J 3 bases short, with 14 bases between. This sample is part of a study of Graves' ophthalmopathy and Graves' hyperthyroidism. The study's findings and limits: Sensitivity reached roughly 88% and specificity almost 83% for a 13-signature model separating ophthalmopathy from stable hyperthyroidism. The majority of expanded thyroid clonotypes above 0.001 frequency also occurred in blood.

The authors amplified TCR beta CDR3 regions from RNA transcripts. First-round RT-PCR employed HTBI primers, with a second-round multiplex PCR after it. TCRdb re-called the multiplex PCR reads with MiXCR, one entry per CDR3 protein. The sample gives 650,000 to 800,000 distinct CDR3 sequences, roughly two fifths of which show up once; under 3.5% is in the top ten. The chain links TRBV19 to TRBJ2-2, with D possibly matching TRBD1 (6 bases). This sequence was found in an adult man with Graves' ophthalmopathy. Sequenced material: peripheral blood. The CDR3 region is CASSQGSWDTGELFF. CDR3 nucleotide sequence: TGTGCCAGTAGCCAGGGGAGCTGGGACACCGGGGAGCTGTTTTTT.